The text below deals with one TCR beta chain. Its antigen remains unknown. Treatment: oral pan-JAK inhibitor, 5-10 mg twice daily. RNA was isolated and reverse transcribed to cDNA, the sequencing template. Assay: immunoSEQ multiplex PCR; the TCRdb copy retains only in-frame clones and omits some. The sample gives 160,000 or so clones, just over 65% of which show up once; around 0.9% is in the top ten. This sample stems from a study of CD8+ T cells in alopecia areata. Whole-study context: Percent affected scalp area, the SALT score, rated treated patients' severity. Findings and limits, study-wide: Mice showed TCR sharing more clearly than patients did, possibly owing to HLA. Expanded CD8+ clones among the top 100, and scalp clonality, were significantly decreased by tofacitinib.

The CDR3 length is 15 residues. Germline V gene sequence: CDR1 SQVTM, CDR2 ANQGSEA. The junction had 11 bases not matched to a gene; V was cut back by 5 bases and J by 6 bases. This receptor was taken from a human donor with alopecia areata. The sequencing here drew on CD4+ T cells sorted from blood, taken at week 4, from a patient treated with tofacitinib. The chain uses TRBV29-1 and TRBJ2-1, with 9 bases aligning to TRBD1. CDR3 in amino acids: CSVRTGAIIINEQFF. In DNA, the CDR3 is TGCAGCGTTCGGACAGGGGCTATCATAATCAATGAGCAGTTCTTC.